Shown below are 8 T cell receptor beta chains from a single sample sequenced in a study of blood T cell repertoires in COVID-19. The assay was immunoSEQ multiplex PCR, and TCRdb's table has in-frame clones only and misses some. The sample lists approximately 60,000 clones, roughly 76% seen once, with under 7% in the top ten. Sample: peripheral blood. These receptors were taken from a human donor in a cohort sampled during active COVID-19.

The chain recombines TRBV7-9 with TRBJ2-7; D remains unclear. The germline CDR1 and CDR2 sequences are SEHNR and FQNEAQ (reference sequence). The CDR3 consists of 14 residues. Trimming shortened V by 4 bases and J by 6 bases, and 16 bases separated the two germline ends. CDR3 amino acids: CASSWSDHLVEQYF. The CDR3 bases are TGTGCCAGCAGCTGGTCCGACCATCTAGTCGAGCAGTACTTC.

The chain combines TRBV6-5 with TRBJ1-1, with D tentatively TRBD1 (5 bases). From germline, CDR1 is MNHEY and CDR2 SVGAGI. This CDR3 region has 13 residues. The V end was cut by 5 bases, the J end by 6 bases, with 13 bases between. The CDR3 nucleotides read TGTGCCAGCAGTATTAGGGGTGTCGCTGAAGCTTTCTTT. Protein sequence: CASSIRGVAEAFF.

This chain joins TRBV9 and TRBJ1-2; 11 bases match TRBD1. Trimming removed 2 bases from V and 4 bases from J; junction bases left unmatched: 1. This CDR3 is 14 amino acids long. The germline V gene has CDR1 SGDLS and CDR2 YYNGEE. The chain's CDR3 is CASSVGQGAYGYTF. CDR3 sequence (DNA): TGTGCCAGCAGCGTCGGACAGGGGGCCTATGGCTACACCTTC.

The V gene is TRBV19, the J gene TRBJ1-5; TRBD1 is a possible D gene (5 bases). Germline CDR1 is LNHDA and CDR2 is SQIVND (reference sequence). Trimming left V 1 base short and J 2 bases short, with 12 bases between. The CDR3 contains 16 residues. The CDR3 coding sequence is TGTGCCAGTAGTATAGTCGGGGGTCAGGGCAATCAGCCCCAGCATTTT. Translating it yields CASSIVGGQGNQPQHF.

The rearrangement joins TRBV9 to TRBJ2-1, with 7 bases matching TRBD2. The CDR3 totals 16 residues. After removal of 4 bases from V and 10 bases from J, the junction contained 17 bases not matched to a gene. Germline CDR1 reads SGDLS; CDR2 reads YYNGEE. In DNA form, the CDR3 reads TGTGCCAGCAGCCCCTCTTCAGCGGGGTTATCGGGCGAGCAGTTCTTC. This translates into CASSPSSAGLSGEQFF.

CDR3 DNA sequence: TGTGCCAGCAGTCTTATGGGGGGTGGCACTGAAGCTTTCTTT. This gives the protein CASSLMGGGTEAFF. The chain links TRBV7-9 to TRBJ1-1; tentative D call: TRBD1 (5 bases). V was trimmed by 6 bases and J by 4 bases, leaving 15 bases between them. The germline V gene encodes CDR1 SEHNR and CDR2 FQNEAQ (reference sequence). There are 14 residues in the CDR3.

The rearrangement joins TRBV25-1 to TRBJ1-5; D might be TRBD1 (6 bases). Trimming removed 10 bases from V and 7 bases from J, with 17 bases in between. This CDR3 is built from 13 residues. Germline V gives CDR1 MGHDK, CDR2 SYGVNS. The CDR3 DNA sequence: TGTGCCAAGGGAGGGACAACGGGGCAGCCCCAGCATTTT. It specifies CAKGGTTGQPQHF. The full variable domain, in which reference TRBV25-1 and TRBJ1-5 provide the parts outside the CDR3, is EADIYQTPRYLVIGTGKKITLECSQTMGHDKMYWYQQDPGMELHLIHYSYGVNSTEKGDLSSESTVSRIRTEHFPLTLESARPSHTSQYLCAKGGTTGQPQHFGDGTRLSIL.

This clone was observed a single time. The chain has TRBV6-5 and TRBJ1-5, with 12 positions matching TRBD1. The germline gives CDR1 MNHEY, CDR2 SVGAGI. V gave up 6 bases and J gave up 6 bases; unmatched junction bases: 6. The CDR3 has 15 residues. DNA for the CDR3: TGTGCCAGCAGCTCCGGGACAGGGGGCGGTCAGCCCCAGCATTTT. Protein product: CASSSGTGGGQPQHF.